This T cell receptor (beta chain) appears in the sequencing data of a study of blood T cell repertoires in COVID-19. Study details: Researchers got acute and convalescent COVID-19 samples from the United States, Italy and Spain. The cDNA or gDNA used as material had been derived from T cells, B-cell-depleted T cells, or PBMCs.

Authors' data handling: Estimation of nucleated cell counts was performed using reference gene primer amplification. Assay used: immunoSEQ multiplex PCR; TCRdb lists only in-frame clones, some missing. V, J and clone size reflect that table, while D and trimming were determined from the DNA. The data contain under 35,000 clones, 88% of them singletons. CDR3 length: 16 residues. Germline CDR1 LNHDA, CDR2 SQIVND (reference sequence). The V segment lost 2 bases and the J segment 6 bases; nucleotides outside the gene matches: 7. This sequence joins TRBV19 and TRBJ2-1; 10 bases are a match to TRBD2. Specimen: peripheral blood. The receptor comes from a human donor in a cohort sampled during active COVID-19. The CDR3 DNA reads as TGTGCCAGTAGTATATCTCTATTAGCGGGAGGCAATGAGCAGTTCTTC. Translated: CASSISLLAGGNEQFF.